This passage covers 29 T cell receptor beta chains from one sample sequenced in a study of T cell repertoires in cytomegalovirus infection. Using its own MiXCR run on the reads, TCRdb lists one record per CDR3 protein. The repertoire consists of about 700,000 distinct CDR3 sequences, with roughly 30% occurring once and the leading ten covering about 20%. No antigens are known for them. This material consisted of cultured PBMCs, taken from culture after CMV antigen stimulation. The receptor source for this set is a human donor in good health (CMV status not recorded). Some clones in this sample may be carry-over from other donors' samples.

This rearrangement joins TRBV10-3 to TRBJ2-5; perhaps TRBD2 as D (6 bases). This CDR3 has 14 residues. With 2 bases removed from V and 3 bases from J, the gap between germline ends came to 10 bases. Germline V lookup: CDR1 ENHRY, CDR2 SYGVKD. Written as DNA, the CDR3 is TGTGCCATCAGTGAGCGCGGGGAGAAAGAGACCCAGTACTTC. As protein: CAISERGEKETQYF.

This clonotype was detected only a few times. The chain combines TRBV4-1 with TRBJ2-5; TRBD2 aligns across 10 bases. After removal of 4 bases from V and 2 bases from J, the junction contained 10 bases not matched to a gene. This CDR3 comprises 17 residues. Germline CDR1 reads MGHRA; CDR2 reads YSYEKL. CDR3 DNA sequence: TGCGCCAGCAGCCCCGGAGGTCTAGCGGGGGAACAAGAGACCCAGTACTTC. Translated: CASSPGGLAGEQETQYF.

This sequence joins TRBV7-2 and TRBJ2-6; weak D call: TRBD1 (5 bases). Germline V CDR1 and CDR2: SGHTA, FQGNSA. This CDR3 region has 15 residues. Trimming removed 5 bases at V and 0 bases at J, with 8 bases between. The CDR3 nucleotides read TGTGCCAGCAGCAACAGGTTCTCTGGGGCCAACGTCCTGACTTTC. Translated: CASSNRFSGANVLTF. The full variable domain, completed using reference TRBV7-2 and TRBJ2-6, is GAGVSQSPSNKVTEKGKDVELRCDPISGHTALYWYRQSLGQGLEFLIYFQGNSAPDKSGLPSDRFSAERTGGSVSTLTIQRTQQEDSAVYLCASSNRFSGANVLTFGAGSRLTVL.

DNA for the CDR3: TGTGCCAGCAGCGCTTCTCTTGGGTGGGCTTTCTTT. Translated, it gives CASSASLGWAFF. The V and J genes are TRBV6-1 and TRBJ1-1; D not resolved. Trimming cost V 6 bases and J 11 bases, with 16 bases left between them. Germline CDR1 and CDR2: MNHNS and SASEGT. CDR3 length: 12 amino acids.

The CDR3 sequence: CASSLASGGADTQYF. CDR3 nucleotide sequence: TGTGCCAGCAGCTTAGCTAGCGGGGGGGCAGATACGCAGTATTTT. This chain links TRBV7-9 with TRBJ2-3; TRBD2 matches at 11 bases. The CDR3 has 15 amino acids. V lost 0 bases, J lost 4 bases, and 0 bases stayed unmatched. Per germline, CDR1 SEHNR and CDR2 FQNEAQ (reference sequence). Together with reference TRBV7-9 and TRBJ2-3, the CDR3 gives the full variable domain: DTGVSQNPRHKITKRGQNVTFRCDPISEHNRLYWYRQTLGQGPEFLTYFQNEAQLEKSRLLSDRFSAERPKGSFSTLEIQRTEQGDSAMYLCASSLASGGADTQYFGPGTRLTVL.

This clonotype was seen ten or more times. V gene TRBV7-2 combines with J gene TRBJ2-7; the match to TRBD1 covers 7 bases. V lost 5 bases, J lost 4 bases, and 8 bases stayed unmatched. CDR1 and CDR2 (germline): SGHTA, FQGNSA. This CDR3 has 14 amino acids. This chain's CDR3 is CASSPRQGGYEQYF. The CDR3 region has the DNA TGTGCCAGCAGCCCGAGACAGGGTGGGTACGAGCAGTACTTC.

This clonotype was seen once. This rearrangement joins TRBV6-5 to TRBJ1-3, with 8 bases matching TRBD1. Germline V gene sequence: CDR1 MNHEY, CDR2 SVGAGI. V was pared by 6 bases and J by 2 bases, with 9 bases of the junction left unmatched. The CDR3 is made up of 16 amino acids. CDR3 DNA sequence: TGTGCCAGCAGCTACCGACAGGGGAGGCCTGGAAACACCATATATTTT. The encoded protein is CASSYRQGRPGNTIYF.

The chain recombines TRBV3-1 with TRBJ1-4, with D uncertain. The CDR3 contains 15 residues. V was clipped by 1 base and J by 7 bases, with 13 bases between them. Germline-derived CDR1 and CDR2 are LGHDT and YNNKEL (reference sequence). The CDR3 region has the DNA TGTGCCAGCAGCCAAGGAACCCTCGAAGGTGAAAAACTGTTTTTT. This codes for CASSQGTLEGEKLFF.

V and J are TRBV4-1 and TRBJ2-7, with D unresolved. The CDR3 sequence is 18 residues long. The germline V gene has CDR1 MGHRA and CDR2 YSYEKL. With 0 bases removed from V and 2 bases from J, the gap between germline ends came to 20 bases. CDR3 bases: TGCGCCAGCAGCCAAGATGAGGCCTGGGCGTCCCGAACCTACGAGCAGTACTTC. Its protein product is CASSQDEAWASRTYEQYF.

The V gene is TRBV2, the J gene TRBJ2-5; the match to TRBD2 covers 7 bases. V dropped 4 bases and J dropped 1; count of bases not matched to a gene: 6. The CDR3 runs 15 residues. CDR1 and CDR2 from the germline V gene are SNHLY and FYNNEI. CDR3 sequence reads: CASSGLSGAQETQYF. The CDR3 bases are TGTGCCAGCAGTGGACTAAGCGGGGCCCAAGAGACCCAGTACTTC.

The chain employs TRBV20-1 and TRBJ2-7, with D possibly being TRBD2 (6 bases). Germline CDR1 DFQATT, CDR2 SNEGSKA (reference sequence). The ends were cut back, 2 bases at V and 0 bases at J, with 14 bases in the middle. This CDR3 spans 15 amino acids. CDR3 loop: CSARIPRGTSYEQYF. In nucleotides, the CDR3 is TGCAGTGCTAGAATTCCCCGGGGGACCTCCTACGAGCAGTACTTC.

This clonotype was observed a few times. The genes are TRBV7-8 and TRBJ2-1; TRBD1 matches 11 bases. With 5 bases clipped from V and 6 bases from J, the junction kept 18 bases outside the gene matches. CDR3 size: 19 residues. Germline CDR1 and CDR2: SGHVS and FQNEAQ. In nucleotides, the CDR3 is TGTGCCAGCAGCGGAGGGGACAGGGGGTCGCGGGAGGGACCCAATGAGCAGTTCTTC. Translating it yields CASSGGDRGSREGPNEQFF. The variable domain in full, completed from reference TRBV7-8 and TRBJ2-1, reads GAGVSQSPRYKVAKRGQDVALRCDPISGHVSLFWYQQALGQGPEFLTYFQNEAQLDKSGLPSDRFFAERPEGSVSTLKIQRTQQEDSAVYLCASSGGDRGSREGPNEQFFGPGTRLTVL.

V gene TRBV5-1 combines with J gene TRBJ2-1; 8 bases are shared with TRBD1. This CDR3 has 14 residues. J lost 6 bases, V lost 3 bases, and 5 bases had no gene match. CDR1 is SGHRS, CDR2 YFSETQ, per germline. In nucleotides, the CDR3 is TGCGCCAGCAGCTCGGGACAGGCTCTCAATGAGCAGTTCTTC. Amino acids: CASSSGQALNEQFF.

The table lists this clonotype with a few counts. The V and J genes are TRBV10-3 and TRBJ2-7, with 8 bases matching TRBD2. V gave up 3 bases and J gave up 3 bases; unmatched junction bases: 10. The germline V gene has CDR1 ENHRY and CDR2 SYGVKD. The CDR3 runs 16 residues. For the CDR3, the DNA is TGTGCCATCAGTGAAGGCGAGCTGGCGGGGGGCTACGAGCAGTACTTC. Its translation is CAISEGELAGGYEQYF.

This clonotype was detected only a few times. The chain employs TRBV7-9 and TRBJ1-2; 7 bases agree with TRBD1. Germline V gene sequence: CDR1 SEHNR, CDR2 FQNEAQ (reference sequence). J was trimmed by 5 bases and V by 5 bases; bases with no gene match: 8. The CDR3 sequence is 14 residues long. In DNA, the CDR3 is TGTGCCAGCAGCCCGCTACAGGGGCCATATGGCTACACCTTC. The encoded protein is CASSPLQGPYGYTF.

This clonotype was counted between two and nine times. V and J are TRBV6-5 and TRBJ2-3; TRBD2 matches 8 bases. There are 15 residues in the CDR3. The junction had 4 bases not matched to a gene; V was cut back by 3 bases and J by 2 bases. Germline CDR1 MNHEY, CDR2 SVGAGI. The CDR3 spells CASSYAGGPTDTQYF. CDR3 nucleotides: TGTGCCAGCAGTTATGCGGGAGGCCCCACAGATACGCAGTATTTT.

This chain uses TRBV7-6 with TRBJ1-3, with unresolved D. V was cut by 7 bases and J by 0 bases, with 7 bases left in between. Per germline, CDR1 SGHVS and CDR2 FNYEAQ. CDR3 length: 13 residues. For the CDR3, the DNA is TGTGCCAGCACCAACTACTCTGGAAACACCATATATTTT. This gives the protein CASTNYSGNTIYF.

This chain links TRBV7-9 with TRBJ2-7, with 7 bases matching TRBD1. The CDR3 is made up of 12 amino acids. CDR1 and CDR2 (germline): SEHNR, FQNEAQ (reference sequence). After removal of 4 bases from V and 5 bases from J, the junction contained 2 bases not matched to a gene. CDR3 bases: TGTGCCAGCAGCTGGCAGGGGGACGAGCAGTACTTC. Amino acids: CASSWQGDEQYF.

In its sample, this clonotype was seen a few times. The rearrangement uses TRBV30 and TRBJ1-1; a weak D match, TRBD1 (6 bases). This CDR3 region has 14 residues. Trimming took off 3 bases at V and 1 base at J, with 12 bases between the two ends. In germline, CDR1 is GTSNPN, CDR2 SVGIG (reference sequence). CDR3 coding DNA: TGTGCCTGGAGAAGACAGGACAGGAACACTGAAGCTTTCTTT. Protein sequence: CAWRRQDRNTEAFF. Full variable domain (rest looked up from reference TRBV30 and TRBJ1-1): SQTIHQWPATLVQPVGSPLSLECTVEGTSNPNLYWYRQAAGRGLQLLFYSVGIGQISSEVPQNLSASRPQDRQFILSSKKLLLSDSGFYLCAWRRQDRNTEAFFGQGTRLTVV.

This clonotype was seen a handful of times. The chain links TRBV20-1 to TRBJ1-5; D is possibly TRBD1 (6 bases). There are 16 residues in the CDR3. Between the trimmed V and J ends, which lost 5 bases and 3 bases, there was a span of 20 bases. The germline CDR1 and CDR2 sequences are DFQATT and SNEGSKA (reference sequence). CDR3 sequence reads: CSADRRDISFNQPQHF. CDR3 nucleotides: TGCAGTGCTGATCGCCGGGACATCAGCTTCAATCAGCCCCAGCATTTT.

This clonotype was detected once. The V call is TRBV10-1, the J call TRBJ2-1, with D possibly matching TRBD2 (5 bases). V was trimmed by 3 bases and J by 12 bases, leaving 18 bases between them. This CDR3 is built from 14 residues. Germline CDR1 and CDR2: WNHNN and SYGVQD (reference sequence). CDR3 DNA: TGCGCCAGCAGTGATGGGCTAGCCACAATGCCGCAGTTCTTC. Its protein is CASSDGLATMPQFF.

The chain uses TRBV5-1 and TRBJ2-3; D unresolved. Germline V gene data show CDR1 as SGHRS and CDR2 as YFSETQ. The CDR3 totals 14 residues. Deletions cut 0 bases from V and 2 bases from J, with 7 bases between. The CDR3 coding sequence is TGCGCCAGCAGCTTGGCCGAAGCCACAGATACGCAGTATTTT. Amino acids: CASSLAEATDTQYF.

V gene TRBV18 combines with J gene TRBJ2-5; either TRBD1 or TRBD2 may supply D (5 bases each). The CDR3 runs 15 residues. Per germline, CDR1 KGHSH and CDR2 LQKENI. V lost 0 bases, J lost 5 bases, and 13 bases lay in between. CDR3 in amino acids: CASSPPGTLGETQYF. The CDR3 nucleotides are TGTGCCAGCTCACCACCCGGGACCCTCGGGGAGACCCAGTACTTC.

J is TRBJ2-5 and V is TRBV7-9, with D uncertain. The CDR3 is 12 amino acids. CDR1 and CDR2 (germline): SEHNR, FQNEAQ (reference sequence). The V end was cut by 1 base, the J end by 8 bases, with 8 bases between. CDR3 in amino acids: CASSLVSVTQYF. In DNA form, the CDR3 reads TGTGCCAGCAGCTTAGTTAGTGTCACCCAGTACTTC.

V gene TRBV28 combines with J gene TRBJ2-6, with 11 nucleotides matching TRBD2. Germline V CDR1 and CDR2: MDHEN, SYDVKM. With V trimmed by 5 bases and J by 0 bases, 3 bases remained unmatched. This CDR3 has 17 amino acids. This CDR3 reads CASSASGGPSGANVLTF. The CDR3, as DNA: TGTGCCAGCAGTGCTAGCGGGGGGCCCTCTGGGGCCAACGTCCTGACTTTC.

The rearrangement links TRBV12-3 or TRBV12-4 to TRBJ2-4; D gene uncertain. V shed 5 bases and J shed 0 bases, with 11 bases lying between them. The CDR3 is 15 amino acids. CDR3 sequence (DNA): TGTGCCAGCAGTGGGCTGGAACTAGCCAAAAACATTCAGTACTTC. Amino acid sequence: CASSGLELAKNIQYF.

This clonotype was found a few times. J is TRBJ1-6 and V is TRBV11-2; the D is unclear. V gave up 5 bases and J gave up 8 bases, with 7 bases separating them. Germline assignment: CDR1 SGHAT and CDR2 FQNNGV. The CDR3 is 12 residues long. The CDR3 region is CASSGADSPLHF. Here the CDR3 DNA reads TGTGCCAGCAGCGGTGCCGATTCACCCCTCCACTTT.

This chain connects TRBV7-4 to TRBJ2-5; either TRBD1 or TRBD2 may supply D (5 bases each). There are 17 residues in the CDR3. V lost 5 bases and J lost 2, with 21 bases in between. CDR1 is SGHVT and CDR2 is SQSDAQ in the germline V gene. DNA for the CDR3: TGTGCCAGCAGCCCCCCGAGGGGCCGGGTTTTTCAAGAGACCCAGTACTTC. Protein sequence: CASSPPRGRVFQETQYF.

This chain joins TRBV18 and TRBJ2-2, with D possibly matching TRBD2 (6 bases). V lost 6 bases to trimming and J lost 0 bases, with 17 bases between them. Germline V gene sequence: CDR1 KGHSH, CDR2 LQKENI. There are 17 residues in the CDR3. CDR3 nucleotide sequence: TGTGCCAGCTCTAACTCGGGGCTAGCGACGAACACCGGGGAGCTGTTTTTT. It is translated as CASSNSGLATNTGELFF.